These 22 T cell receptor beta chains share one sample of origin, sequenced in a study of blood T cell repertoires in COVID-19. Here immunoSEQ multiplex PCR was the method, and the copy in TCRdb shows in-frame clones only, minus some. The sample contains fewer than 200,000 clones, 70% to 90% of which appear only once. Sequencing was performed on peripheral blood. The receptors were sampled from a man aged 35-49 years who had recovered from COVID-19.

This chain links TRBV7-2 with TRBJ1-6; 8 nucleotides agree with TRBD1. The length of the CDR3 is 14 residues. J was trimmed by 9 bases and V by 5 bases; bases with no gene match: 6. Germline CDR1 is SGHTA and CDR2 is FQGNSA. CDR3 nucleotide sequence: TGTGCCAGCAGCCAACAGGACAGGGTTTCACCCCTCCACTTT. The encoded protein is CASSQQDRVSPLHF.

This clone occurred once. The chain is built from TRBV18 and TRBJ2-3, with D unresolved. This CDR3 is built from 15 residues. V lost 3 bases to trimming and J lost 0 bases, with 10 bases between them. Germline loops: CDR1 KGHSH, CDR2 LQKENI. The CDR3, as DNA: TGTGCCAGCTCACCCCAGGCTGGTAGCACAGATACGCAGTATTTT. Translating it yields CASSPQAGSTDTQYF.

Only a few counts were recorded for this clone. The chain joins TRBV6-2 or TRBV6-3 to TRBJ2-1, with 13 bases fitting TRBD2. V lost 5 bases and J lost 8; bases outside the gene matches: 9. CDR3 length: 16 amino acids. Per the germline V gene, CDR1 is MNHEY and CDR2 is SVGEGT. The CDR3 is CASSPGTSGAGDEQFF. As DNA, the CDR3 is TGTGCCAGCAGTCCCGGGACTAGCGGGGCGGGGGATGAGCAGTTCTTC.

Details on this clone: One end of the junction fails to match germline, which may point to a read error. The rearrangement links TRBV4-1 to TRBJ1-4; TRBD1 might be the D (6 bases). The CDR3 is made up of 16 amino acids. Germline CDR1 is MGHRA and CDR2 is YSYEKL. The CDR3 sequence is CASSQERTATSEKLFF. The CDR3 DNA sequence: TGCGCCAGCAGCCAAGAACGGACAGCTACTAGTGAAAAACTGTTTTTT.

This sequence joins TRBV28 and TRBJ2-7; a possible D gene is TRBD2 (6 bases). V was cut by 8 bases and J by 7 bases, with 18 bases left in between. The CDR3 contains 13 residues. Germline CDR1 and CDR2: MDHEN and SYDVKM. CDR3 in amino acids: CASQLGPTSEQYF. CDR3 bases: TGTGCCAGCCAGTTAGGCCCGACTAGTGAGCAGTACTTC.

The CDR3: CASSPRTGGESGANVLTF. CDR3 nucleotides: TGTGCCAGCAGCCCTAGGACAGGGGGCGAGTCTGGGGCCAACGTCCTGACTTTC. This chain uses TRBV11-3 with TRBJ2-6, with 11 bases lining up with TRBD1. This CDR3 has 18 amino acids. With V trimmed by 5 bases and J by 1 base, 7 bases remained unmatched. Germline CDR1 SGHNT, CDR2 YENEEA.

The rearrangement joins TRBV19 to TRBJ2-3, with 7 bases identical to TRBD1. Germline CDR1 is LNHDA and CDR2 is SQIVND (reference sequence). This CDR3 is built from 14 residues. Germline trimming cut 7 bases from V and 6 bases from J; bases unmatched to any gene: 10. The CDR3 DNA follows: TGTGCCAGTACCCCGGGACAGAGAGCGGATACGCAGTATTTT. It yields the protein CASTPGQRADTQYF. The entire variable domain, with the rest obtained from reference TRBV19 and TRBJ2-3, is as follows: DGGITQSPKYLFRKEGQNVTLSCEQNLNHDAMYWYRQDPGQGLRLIYYSQIVNDFQKGDIAEGYSVSREKKESFPLTVTSAQKNPTAFYLCASTPGQRADTQYFGPGTRLTVL.

The V and J genes are TRBV7-6 and TRBJ2-3, with D uncertain. This CDR3 has 12 amino acids. V was cut by 5 bases and J by 2 bases, with 5 bases left in between. Germline values: CDR1 SGHVS, CDR2 FNYEAQ. In DNA, the CDR3 is TGTGCCAGCAGCCACAACACAGATACGCAGTATTTT. Amino acid sequence: CASSHNTDTQYF. Supplemented by reference TRBV7-6 and TRBJ2-3, the full variable domain reads GAGVSQSPRYKVTKRGQDVALRCDPISGHVSLYWYRQALGQGPEFLTYFNYEAQQDKSGLPNDRFSAERPEGSISTLTIQRTEQRDSAMYRCASSHNTDTQYFGPGTRLTVL.

The chain carries TRBV7-6 and TRBJ1-5; no firm D call. Trimming took off 2 bases at V and 4 bases at J, with 6 bases between the two ends. The CDR3 has 13 residues. Germline values: CDR1 SGHVS, CDR2 FNYEAQ. CDR3 in DNA: TGTGCCAGCAGCTTACGCGGTAATCAGCCCCAGCATTTT. Protein sequence: CASSLRGNQPQHF.

The table lists this clone with a few counts. This rearrangement joins TRBV10-2 to TRBJ2-7; 8 bases are a match to TRBD2. Per germline, CDR1 WSHSY and CDR2 SAAADI. J lost 6 bases, V lost 4 bases, and 17 bases had no gene match. There are 17 residues in the CDR3. This CDR3 reads CASSGYEGTGGPGEQYF. The CDR3 DNA sequence: TGCGCCAGCAGTGGCTACGAGGGTACGGGAGGGCCGGGCGAGCAGTACTTC.

This chain connects TRBV5-6 to TRBJ2-3; D not resolved. The length of the CDR3 is 13 residues. V was clipped by 3 bases and J by 2 bases, with 7 bases between them. Germline V gives CDR1 SGHDT, CDR2 YYEEEE. The CDR3 spells CASSYTVTDTQYF. The CDR3, as DNA: TGTGCCAGCAGCTATACAGTCACAGATACGCAGTATTTT.

This clone was counted many times. This chain joins TRBV10-3 and TRBJ2-2, with TRBD2 identical over 11 bases. V was pared by 3 bases and J by 4 bases, with 1 base of the junction left unmatched. This CDR3 contains 15 residues. Looked up from germline, CDR1 is ENHRY and CDR2 is SYGVKD. CDR3 DNA sequence: TGTGCCATCAGTGAAACTAGCGGGGGCACCGGGGAGCTGTTTTTT. It specifies CAISETSGGTGELFF.

The rearrangement joins TRBV5-1 to TRBJ2-7, with D unresolved. Trimming took off 4 bases at V and 5 bases at J, with 7 bases between the two ends. The CDR3 totals 11 residues. Germline CDR1 and CDR2: SGHRS and YFSETQ. The CDR3 nucleotides read TGCGCCAGCAGCGTTCAGGACGAGCAGTACTTC. Its translation: CASSVQDEQYF.

Turning to this clone: This sample also contains other DNA sequences that code for the same CDR3. The J gene is TRBJ2-7, the V gene TRBV28; 9 bases align to TRBD1. The CDR3 sequence is 12 residues long. The V and J ends lost 7 bases and 4 bases, in that order; junction bases with no gene match: 2. CDR1 and CDR2 (germline): MDHEN, SYDVKM. The DNA for the CDR3 is TGTGCCAGCACGACAGGGGGATACGAGCAGTACTTC. Protein product: CASTTGGYEQYF.

V gene TRBV6-2 or TRBV6-3 combines with J gene TRBJ1-2, with D perhaps TRBD1 (6 bases). The CDR3 is made up of 16 amino acids. Trimming cost V 0 bases and J 1 base, with 12 bases left between them. Germline V gene sequence: CDR1 MNHEY, CDR2 SVGEGT. CDR3 amino acids: CASSYSRQEINYGYTF. CDR3 sequence (DNA): TGTGCCAGCAGTTACTCTAGACAGGAGATTAACTATGGCTACACCTTC.

V gene TRBV28 combines with J gene TRBJ2-7, with D possibly being TRBD2 (5 bases). V shed 6 bases and J shed 2 bases, with 23 bases lying between them. CDR3 size: 17 residues. CDR1 is MDHEN, CDR2 SYDVKM, per germline. The CDR3 sequence: CASRGAGPKEGPYEQYF. CDR3 DNA: TGTGCCAGCAGAGGTGCCGGGCCCAAAGAGGGTCCCTACGAGCAGTACTTC. Filled out from reference TRBV28 and TRBJ2-7, the complete variable domain reads DVKVTQSSRYLVKRTGEKVFLECVQDMDHENMFWYRQDPGLGLRLIYFSYDVKMKEKGDIPEGYSVSREKKERFSLILESASTNQTSMYLCASRGAGPKEGPYEQYFGPGTRLTVT.

The V gene is TRBV7-9, the J gene TRBJ1-1, with TRBD1 matching 8 bases. Germline trimming cut 3 bases from V and 3 bases from J; bases unmatched to any gene: 3. The CDR3 has 14 amino acids. CDR1 is SEHNR, CDR2 FQNEAQ, per germline (reference sequence). CDR3 in amino acids: CASSFDRGDTEAFF. In nucleotides, the CDR3 is TGTGCCAGCAGCTTTGACAGGGGTGACACTGAAGCTTTCTTT.

The V call is TRBV11-3, the J call TRBJ2-2; possibly TRBD1 for D (6 bases). V was trimmed by 2 bases and J by 4 bases, leaving 11 bases between them. Germline CDR1 and CDR2: SGHNT and YENEEA. The CDR3 contains 15 residues. DNA for the CDR3: TGTGCCAGCAGCTTACAGGGGCCGCGCACCGGGGAGCTGTTTTTT. This codes for CASSLQGPRTGELFF. The full variable domain, its missing parts supplied by reference TRBV11-3 and TRBJ2-2, is EAGVVQSPRYKIIEKKQPVAFWCNPISGHNTLYWYLQNLGQGPELLIRYENEEAVDDSQLPKDRFSAERLKGVDSTLKIQPAELGDSAVYLCASSLQGPRTGELFFGEGSRLTVL.

The chain carries TRBV28 and TRBJ1-1, with D possibly being TRBD1 (5 bases). The V gene lost 5 bases and the J gene lost 3 bases, with 10 bases spanning the gap. Germline CDR1 and CDR2: MDHEN and SYDVKM. The CDR3 contains 13 residues. CDR3 in amino acids: CASSLEGDTEAFF. The CDR3 nucleotides are TGTGCCAGCAGTCTAGAAGGGGACACTGAAGCTTTCTTT. The variable domain in full, with the rest retrieved from reference TRBV28 and TRBJ1-1, is DVKVTQSSRYLVKRTGEKVFLECVQDMDHENMFWYRQDPGLGLRLIYFSYDVKMKEKGDIPEGYSVSREKKERFSLILESASTNQTSMYLCASSLEGDTEAFFGQGTRLTVV.

The V and J genes are TRBV4-3 and TRBJ1-5; the D gene is possibly TRBD1 (6 bases). The CDR3 covers 15 residues. Trimming took off 0 bases at V and 7 bases at J, with 13 bases between the two ends. In germline, CDR1 is LGHNA, CDR2 YSLEER. This CDR3 is CASSQDTGLNQPQHF. DNA of the CDR3: TGCGCCAGCAGCCAAGACACAGGGCTCAACCAGCCCCAGCATTTT.

This chain uses TRBV18 with TRBJ1-2; 7 bases align to TRBD1. This CDR3 region has 14 residues. Germline CDR1 KGHSH, CDR2 LQKENI. The V and J ends lost 2 bases and 5 bases, in that order; junction bases with no gene match: 5. CDR3 nucleotides: TGTGCCAGCTCACCAGACAGGGCATCTTATGGCTACACCTTC. It is translated as CASSPDRASYGYTF.

The chain has TRBV28 and TRBJ2-5, with a weak D call TRBD2 (5 bases). CDR1 is MDHEN, CDR2 SYDVKM, per germline. The CDR3 is made up of 11 amino acids. The V end lost 7 bases, the J end lost 9 bases, and 12 bases lay between the germline ends. As DNA, the CDR3 is TGTGCCAGCACAGACCCGGAGGCCCAGTACTTC. It specifies CASTDPEAQYF.